Listed below are T cell receptor beta chains from one sample, sequenced in a study of OX40 agonist ivuxolimab in advanced cancers. The data were produced by immunoSEQ multiplex PCR, yet TCRdb's version contains in-frame clones alone and is incomplete. This table holds around 110,000 clones, 75% to 95% found once. The material was CD4+ or CD8+ T cells sorted from blood, obtained in a trial of the OX40 agonist ivuxolimab. The receptors here all came from an adult with an advanced solid tumor such as melanoma, head and neck, liver or kidney cancer. Both conserved end residues are part of each CDR3. D genes are given only for firm matches. Clone size appears in some rows only: once, few, many, or a class for an expanded clone.

V gene: TRBV7-9
clone size: .
J gene: TRBJ2-1
D gene: .
CDR3 protein: CASSHKIPSSYNEQFF
CDR3 DNA: TGTGCCAGCAGCCACAAGATCCCGAGCTCCTACAATGAGCAGTTCTTC

V gene: TRBV12-5
clone size: once
J gene: TRBJ1-1
D gene: .
CDR3 protein: CASGYLESWELNTEAFF
CDR3 DNA: TGTGCTAGTGGCTACCTTGAAAGTTGGGAATTGAACACTGAAGCTTTCTTT

V gene: TRBV28
clone size: once
J gene: TRBJ1-2
D gene: TRBD1
CDR3 protein: CASLSGQGTGYTF
CDR3 DNA: TGTGCCAGCCTCTCGGGACAGGGGACTGGCTACACCTTC

V gene: TRBV12-5
clone size: .
J gene: TRBJ1-3
D gene: .
CDR3 protein: CARTTGRYENTIYF
CDR3 DNA: TGTGCTCGAACCACCGGACGGTATGAGAACACCATATATTTT

V gene: TRBV28
clone size: .
J gene: TRBJ2-5
D gene: .
CDR3 protein: CASGSGRGYQETQYF
CDR3 DNA: TGTGCCAGCGGGTCCGGAAGGGGGTACCAAGAGACCCAGTACTTC

V gene: TRBV28
clone size: .
J gene: TRBJ1-4
D gene: .
CDR3 protein: CASSLRLNEKLFF
CDR3 DNA: TGTGCCAGCAGTTTGCGGCTGAATGAAAAACTGTTTTTT

V gene: TRBV28
clone size: .
J gene: TRBJ2-7
D gene: .
CDR3 protein: CASSSGSYYEQYF
CDR3 DNA: TGTGCCAGCAGTTCGGGTTCTTACTACGAGCAGTACTTC

V gene: TRBV28
clone size: .
J gene: TRBJ1-6
D gene: .
CDR3 protein: CASSLRQAGNSPLHF
CDR3 DNA: TGTGCCAGCAGTCTGAGACAAGCGGGGAATTCACCCCTCCACTTT

V gene: TRBV13
clone size: .
J gene: TRBJ1-3
D gene: .
CDR3 protein: CASSFRSGRRGSGNTIYF
CDR3 DNA: TGTGCCAGCAGCTTCCGATCTGGACGTCGGGGCTCTGGAAACACCATATATTTT

V gene: TRBV18
clone size: .
J gene: TRBJ1-5
D gene: .
CDR3 protein: CASSPPGGSNQPQHF
CDR3 DNA: TGTGCCAGCTCACCACCGGGGGGAAGCAATCAGCCCCAGCATTTT

V gene: TRBV7-2
clone size: .
J gene: TRBJ2-6
D gene: TRBD1
CDR3 protein: CASSSDRGRAGANVLTF
CDR3 DNA: TGTGCCAGCAGCTCTGACAGGGGGCGGGCCGGGGCCAACGTCCTGACTTTC

V gene: TRBV18
clone size: .
J gene: TRBJ2-4
D gene: TRBD1
CDR3 protein: CASSPTPRQGAGNIQYF
CDR3 DNA: TGTGCCAGCTCACCAACCCCCAGACAGGGAGCCGGAAACATTCAGTACTTC

V gene: TRBV6-5
clone size: .
J gene: TRBJ1-5
D gene: TRBD1
CDR3 protein: CASSEQGDQPQHF
CDR3 DNA: TGTGCCAGCAGTGAGCAGGGGGATCAGCCCCAGCATTTT

V gene: TRBV14
clone size: .
J gene: TRBJ2-7
D gene: TRBD1
CDR3 protein: CASSQALGQGSHEQYF
CDR3 DNA: TGTGCCAGCAGCCAAGCGCTGGGACAGGGGTCGCACGAGCAGTACTTC

V gene: TRBV6-5
clone size: .
J gene: TRBJ1-1
D gene: .
CDR3 protein: CASSYGNRVNEAFF
CDR3 DNA: TGTGCCAGCAGTTACGGTAACAGGGTGAATGAAGCTTTCTTT

V gene: TRBV11-2
clone size: .
J gene: TRBJ1-1
D gene: TRBD1
CDR3 protein: CASRVVAGGPEAFF
CDR3 DNA: TGTGCCAGCAGGGTCGTGGCAGGGGGCCCTGAAGCTTTCTTT

V gene: TRBV5-1
clone size: .
J gene: TRBJ2-1
D gene: .
CDR3 protein: CASSLRVGGGNEQFF
CDR3 DNA: TGCGCCAGCAGCCTTAGAGTAGGAGGGGGCAATGAGCAGTTCTTC

V gene: TRBV6-5
clone size: once
J gene: TRBJ2-7
D gene: TRBD1
CDR3 protein: CASQTRGLTYEQYF
CDR3 DNA: TGTGCCAGCCAGACCAGGGGGCTGACCTACGAGCAGTACTTC

V gene: TRBV19
clone size: .
J gene: TRBJ2-7
D gene: .
CDR3 protein: CASSIMAWHEQYF
CDR3 DNA: TGTGCCAGTAGTATAATGGCTTGGCACGAGCAGTACTTC

V gene: TRBV5-1
clone size: .
J gene: TRBJ1-1
D gene: .
CDR3 protein: CASSLARAMSFF
CDR3 DNA: TGTGCCAGCAGCTTGGCTCGAGCGATGTCTTTCTTT

V gene: TRBV7-7
clone size: .
J gene: TRBJ2-3
D gene: .
CDR3 protein: CASSLTGSPTDTQYF
CDR3 DNA: TGTGCCAGCAGCCTGACCGGGTCCCCCACAGATACGCAGTATTTT